This TCR delta chain was documented in a study of gamma-delta T cells after stem cell transplantation. Looked up from germline, CDR1 is GEAIGNYY and CDR2 is EKD. The CDR3 consists of 19 residues. V was clipped by 0 bases and J by 3 bases; unmatched bases: 14. TCRdb used CATT to re-call clones from the RT-PCR reads. The data contain approximately 1,500 delta-chain clones, 7.5% to 9% of them singletons. The V and J genes are TRDV2 and TRDJ1, with 11 nucleotides matching TRDD3. This receptor was obtained from a human donor. It is not recorded whose cells these are; they may come from a transplant donor. The sequencing sample was made of gamma-delta T cells. CDR3 nucleotides: TGTGCCTGTGACACCGTGGATAGGCTGGGGGATACCCACGCCGATAAACTCATCTTT. This codes for CACDTVDRLGDTHADKLIF.